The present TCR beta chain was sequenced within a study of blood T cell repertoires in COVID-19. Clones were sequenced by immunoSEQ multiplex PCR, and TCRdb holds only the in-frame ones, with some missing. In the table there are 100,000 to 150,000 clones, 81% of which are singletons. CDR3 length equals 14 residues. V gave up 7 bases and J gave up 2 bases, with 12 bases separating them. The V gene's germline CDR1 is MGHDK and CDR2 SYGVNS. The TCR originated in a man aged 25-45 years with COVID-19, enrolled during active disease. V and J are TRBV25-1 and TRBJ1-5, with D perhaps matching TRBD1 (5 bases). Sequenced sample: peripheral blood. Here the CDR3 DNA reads TGTGCCAGCACCCTCCTAGGGGGCAATCAGCCCCAGCATTTT. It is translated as CASTLLGGNQPQHF. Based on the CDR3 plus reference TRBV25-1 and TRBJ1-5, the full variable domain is EADIYQTPRYLVIGTGKKITLECSQTMGHDKMYWYQQDPGMELHLIHYSYGVNSTEKGDLSSESTVSRIRTEHFPLTLESARPSHTSQYLCASTLLGGNQPQHFGDGTRLSIL.